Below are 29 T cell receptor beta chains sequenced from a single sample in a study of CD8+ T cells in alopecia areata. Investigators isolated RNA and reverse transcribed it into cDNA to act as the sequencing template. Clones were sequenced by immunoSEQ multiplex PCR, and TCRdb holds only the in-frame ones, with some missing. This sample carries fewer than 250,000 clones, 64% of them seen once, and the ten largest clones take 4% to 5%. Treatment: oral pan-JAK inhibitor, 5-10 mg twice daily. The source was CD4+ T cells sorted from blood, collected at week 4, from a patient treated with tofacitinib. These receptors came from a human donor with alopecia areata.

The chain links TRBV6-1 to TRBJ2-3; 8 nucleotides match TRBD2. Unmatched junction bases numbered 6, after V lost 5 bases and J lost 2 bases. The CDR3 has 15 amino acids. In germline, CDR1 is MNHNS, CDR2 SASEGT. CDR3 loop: CASSKTSGYTDTQYF. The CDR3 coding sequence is TGTGCCAGCAGTAAAACTAGCGGCTACACAGATACGCAGTATTTT.

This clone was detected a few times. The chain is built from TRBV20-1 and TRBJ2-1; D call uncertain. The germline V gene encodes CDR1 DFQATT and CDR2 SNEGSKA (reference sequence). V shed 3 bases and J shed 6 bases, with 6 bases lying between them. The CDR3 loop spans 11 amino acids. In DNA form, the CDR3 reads TGCAGTGCTAGTTTACTCAATGAGCAGTTCTTC. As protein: CSASLLNEQFF.

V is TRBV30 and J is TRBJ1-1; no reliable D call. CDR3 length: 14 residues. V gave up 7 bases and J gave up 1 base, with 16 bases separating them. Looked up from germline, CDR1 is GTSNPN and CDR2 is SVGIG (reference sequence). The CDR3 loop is CASTWLIANTEAFF. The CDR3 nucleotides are TGTGCCTCAACTTGGCTTATAGCGAACACTGAAGCTTTCTTT.

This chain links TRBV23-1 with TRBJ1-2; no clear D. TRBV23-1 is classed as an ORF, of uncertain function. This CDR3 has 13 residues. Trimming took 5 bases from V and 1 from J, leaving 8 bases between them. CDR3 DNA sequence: TGCGCCAGCAGTGAACAGCTTAACTATGGCTACACCTTC. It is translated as CASSEQLNYGYTF.

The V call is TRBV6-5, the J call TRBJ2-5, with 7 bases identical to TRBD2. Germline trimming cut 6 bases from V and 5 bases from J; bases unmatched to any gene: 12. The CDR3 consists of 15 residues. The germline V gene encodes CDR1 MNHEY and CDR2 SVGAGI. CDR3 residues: CASRSILPGGETQYF. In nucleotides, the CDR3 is TGTGCCAGCAGGTCGATTCTCCCCGGGGGGGAGACCCAGTACTTC.

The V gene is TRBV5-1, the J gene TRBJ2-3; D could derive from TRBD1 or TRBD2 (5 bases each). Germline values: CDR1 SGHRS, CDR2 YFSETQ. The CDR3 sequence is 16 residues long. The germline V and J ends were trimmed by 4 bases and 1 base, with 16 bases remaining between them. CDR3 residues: CASSPLGDPRTDTQYF. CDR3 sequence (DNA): TGCGCCAGCAGCCCCCTGGGGGATCCTCGCACAGATACGCAGTATTTT.

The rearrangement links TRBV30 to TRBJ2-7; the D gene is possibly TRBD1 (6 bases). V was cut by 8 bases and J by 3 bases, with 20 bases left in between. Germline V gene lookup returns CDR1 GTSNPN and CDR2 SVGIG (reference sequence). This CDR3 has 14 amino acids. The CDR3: CAQSRTGNSYEQYF. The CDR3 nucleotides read TGTGCCCAATCGCGTACAGGGAATAGCTACGAGCAGTACTTC.

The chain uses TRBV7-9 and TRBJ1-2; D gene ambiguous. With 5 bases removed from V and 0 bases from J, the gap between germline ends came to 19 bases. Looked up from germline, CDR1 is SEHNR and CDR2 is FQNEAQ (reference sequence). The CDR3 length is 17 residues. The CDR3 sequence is CASSLRASLDPNYGYTF. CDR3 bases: TGTGCCAGCAGCCTCCGGGCCTCCCTGGATCCTAACTATGGCTACACCTTC.

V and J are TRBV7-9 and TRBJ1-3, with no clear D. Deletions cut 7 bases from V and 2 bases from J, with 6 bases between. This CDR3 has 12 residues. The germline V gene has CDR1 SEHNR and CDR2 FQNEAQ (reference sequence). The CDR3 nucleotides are TGTGCCAGCACCTCCGCTGGAAACACCATATATTTT. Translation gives CASTSAGNTIYF.

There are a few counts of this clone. CDR3 nucleotides: TGTGCCAGCAGTTGTGACAGGGGGGCGGGTTATGGGGCCAACGTCCTGACTTTC. It specifies CASSCDRGAGYGANVLTF. The chain links TRBV6-9 to TRBJ2-6, with 9 bases fitting TRBD1. Per the germline V gene, CDR1 is MNHGY and CDR2 is SVAAGI. There are 18 residues in the CDR3. V gave up 4 bases and J gave up 3 bases; unmatched junction bases: 10.

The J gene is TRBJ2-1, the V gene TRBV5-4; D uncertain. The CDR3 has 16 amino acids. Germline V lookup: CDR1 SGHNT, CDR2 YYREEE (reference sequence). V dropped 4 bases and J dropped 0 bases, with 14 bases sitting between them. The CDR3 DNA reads TGTGCCAGCAGCGCGGATGCACATTCCTCCTACAATGAGCAGTTCTTC. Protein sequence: CASSADAHSSYNEQFF.

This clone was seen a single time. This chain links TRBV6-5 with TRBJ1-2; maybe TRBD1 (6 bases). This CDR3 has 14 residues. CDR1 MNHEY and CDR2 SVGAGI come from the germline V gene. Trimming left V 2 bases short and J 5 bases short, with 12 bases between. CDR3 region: CASSYGGGSYGYTF. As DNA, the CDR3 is TGTGCCAGCAGTTACGGGGGGGGCAGTTATGGCTACACCTTC.

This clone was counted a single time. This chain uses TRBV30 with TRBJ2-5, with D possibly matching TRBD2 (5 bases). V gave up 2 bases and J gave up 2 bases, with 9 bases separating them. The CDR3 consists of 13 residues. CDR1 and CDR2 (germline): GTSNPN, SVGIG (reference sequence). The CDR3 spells CAWSRRLQETQYF. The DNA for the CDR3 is TGTGCCTGGAGTAGGAGACTACAAGAGACCCAGTACTTC.

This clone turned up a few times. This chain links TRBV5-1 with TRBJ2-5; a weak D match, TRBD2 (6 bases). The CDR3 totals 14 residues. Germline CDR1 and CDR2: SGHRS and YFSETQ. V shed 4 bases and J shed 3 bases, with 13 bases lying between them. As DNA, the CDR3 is TGCGCCAGCAGCCTGGGGGAGGAGAAAGAGACCCAGTACTTC. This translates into CASSLGEEKETQYF.

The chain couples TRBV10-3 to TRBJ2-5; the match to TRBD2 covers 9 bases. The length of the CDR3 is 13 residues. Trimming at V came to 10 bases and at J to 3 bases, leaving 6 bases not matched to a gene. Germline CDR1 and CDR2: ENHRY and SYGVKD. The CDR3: CATLRGGEETQYF. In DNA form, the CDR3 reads TGTGCCACCTTGCGGGGGGGCGAAGAGACCCAGTACTTC.

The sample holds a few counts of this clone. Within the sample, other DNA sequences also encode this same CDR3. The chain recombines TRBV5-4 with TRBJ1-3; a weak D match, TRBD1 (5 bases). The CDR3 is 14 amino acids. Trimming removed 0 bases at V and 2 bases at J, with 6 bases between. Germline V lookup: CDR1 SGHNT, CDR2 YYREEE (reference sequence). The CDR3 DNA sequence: TGTGCCAGCAGCTTGGAACAGGCTGGAAACACCATATATTTT. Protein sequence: CASSLEQAGNTIYF. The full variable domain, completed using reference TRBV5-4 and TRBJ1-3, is ETGVTQSPTHLIKTRGQQVTLRCSSQSGHNTVSWYQQALGQGPQFIFQYYREEENGRGNFPPRFSGLQFPNYSSELNVNALELDDSALYLCASSLEQAGNTIYFGEGSWLTVV.

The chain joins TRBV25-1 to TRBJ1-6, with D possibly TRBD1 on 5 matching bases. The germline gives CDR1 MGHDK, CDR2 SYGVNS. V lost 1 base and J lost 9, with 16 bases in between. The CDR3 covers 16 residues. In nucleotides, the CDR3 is TGTGCCAGCAGTGAATGGGGCGGCGGGCTGGGTTCACCCCTCCACTTT. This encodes CASSEWGGGLGSPLHF.

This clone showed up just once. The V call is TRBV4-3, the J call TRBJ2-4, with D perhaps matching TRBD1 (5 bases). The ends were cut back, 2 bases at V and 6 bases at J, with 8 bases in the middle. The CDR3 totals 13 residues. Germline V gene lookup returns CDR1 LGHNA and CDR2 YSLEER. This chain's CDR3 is CASSQTGRNIQYF. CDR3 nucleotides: TGCGCCAGCAGCCAAACAGGAAGAAACATTCAGTACTTC.

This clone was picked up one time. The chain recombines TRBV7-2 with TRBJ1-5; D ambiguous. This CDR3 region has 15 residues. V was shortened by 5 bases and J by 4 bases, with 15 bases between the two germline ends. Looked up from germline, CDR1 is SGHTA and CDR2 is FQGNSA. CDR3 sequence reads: CASSQTGSINQPQHF. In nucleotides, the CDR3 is TGTGCCAGCAGCCAAACCGGGTCCATAAATCAGCCCCAGCATTTT.

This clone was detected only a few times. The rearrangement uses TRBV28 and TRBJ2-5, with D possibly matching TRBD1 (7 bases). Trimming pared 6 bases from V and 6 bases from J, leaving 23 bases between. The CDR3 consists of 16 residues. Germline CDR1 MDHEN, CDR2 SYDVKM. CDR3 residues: CASSPTGTAGGKTQYF. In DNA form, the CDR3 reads TGTGCCAGCAGCCCAACCGGGACAGCCGGGGGAAAGACCCAGTACTTC.

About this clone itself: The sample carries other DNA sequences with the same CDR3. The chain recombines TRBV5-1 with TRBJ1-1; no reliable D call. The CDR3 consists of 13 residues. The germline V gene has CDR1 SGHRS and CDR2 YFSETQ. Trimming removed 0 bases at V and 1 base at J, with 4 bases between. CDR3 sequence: CASSLAGNTEAFF. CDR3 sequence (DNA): TGCGCCAGCAGCTTGGCGGGGAACACTGAAGCTTTCTTT.

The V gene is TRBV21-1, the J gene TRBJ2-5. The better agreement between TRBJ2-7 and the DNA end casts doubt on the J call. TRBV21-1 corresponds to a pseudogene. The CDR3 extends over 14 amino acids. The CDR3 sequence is CASSSRTAPYEQYF. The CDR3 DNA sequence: TGTGCCAGCAGCTCTCGGACGGCACCCTACGAGCAGTACTTC.

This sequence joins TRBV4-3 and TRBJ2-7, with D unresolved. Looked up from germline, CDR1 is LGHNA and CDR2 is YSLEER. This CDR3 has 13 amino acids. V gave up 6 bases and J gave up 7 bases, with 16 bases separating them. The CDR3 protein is CASRGSCLGEQYF. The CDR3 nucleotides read TGCGCCAGCAGGGGCTCGTGTTTGGGGGAGCAGTACTTC.

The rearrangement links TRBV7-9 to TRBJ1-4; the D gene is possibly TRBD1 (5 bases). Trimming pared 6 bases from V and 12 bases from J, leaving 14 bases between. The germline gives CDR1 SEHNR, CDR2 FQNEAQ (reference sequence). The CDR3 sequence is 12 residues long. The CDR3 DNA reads TGTGCCAGCAGACTAGAGGGACTCGAACTGTTTTTT. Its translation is CASRLEGLELFF.

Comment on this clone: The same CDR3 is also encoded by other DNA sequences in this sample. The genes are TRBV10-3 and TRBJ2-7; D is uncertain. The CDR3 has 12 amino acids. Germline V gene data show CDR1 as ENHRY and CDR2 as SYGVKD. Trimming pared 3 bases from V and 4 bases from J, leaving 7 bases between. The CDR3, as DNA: TGTGCCATCAGTGAAGGGTCATACGAGCAGTACTTC. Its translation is CAISEGSYEQYF.

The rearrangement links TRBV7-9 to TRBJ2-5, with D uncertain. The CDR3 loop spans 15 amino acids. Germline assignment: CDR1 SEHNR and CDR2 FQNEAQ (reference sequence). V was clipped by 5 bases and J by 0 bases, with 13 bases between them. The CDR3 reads CASSLLGPDQETQYF. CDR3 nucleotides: TGTGCCAGCAGCCTCCTCGGCCCGGACCAAGAGACCCAGTACTTC.

The CDR3 DNA follows: TGTGCCAGCAGCGAAGGAGGGTACAGGGCCCAGTTCTTC. Amino acids: CASSEGGYRAQFF. The V call is TRBV7-9, the J call TRBJ2-1; D is perhaps TRBD1 or TRBD2 (6 bases each). Per the germline V gene, CDR1 is SEHNR and CDR2 is FQNEAQ (reference sequence). The CDR3 has 13 residues. The ends were cut back, 5 bases at V and 13 bases at J, with 18 bases in the middle.

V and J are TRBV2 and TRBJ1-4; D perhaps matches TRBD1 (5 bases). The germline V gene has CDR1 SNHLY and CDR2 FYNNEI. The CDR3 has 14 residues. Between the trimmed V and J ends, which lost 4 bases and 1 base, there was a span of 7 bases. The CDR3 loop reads CASSGQGTNEKLFF. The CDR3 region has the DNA TGTGCCAGCAGTGGCCAGGGAACTAATGAAAAACTGTTTTTT.

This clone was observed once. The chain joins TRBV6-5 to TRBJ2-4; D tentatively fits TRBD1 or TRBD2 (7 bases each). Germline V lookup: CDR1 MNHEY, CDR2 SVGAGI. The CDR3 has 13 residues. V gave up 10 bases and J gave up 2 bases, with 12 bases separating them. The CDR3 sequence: CATQGGTKNIQYF. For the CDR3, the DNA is TGTGCCACCCAGGGGGGGACCAAAAACATTCAGTACTTC.